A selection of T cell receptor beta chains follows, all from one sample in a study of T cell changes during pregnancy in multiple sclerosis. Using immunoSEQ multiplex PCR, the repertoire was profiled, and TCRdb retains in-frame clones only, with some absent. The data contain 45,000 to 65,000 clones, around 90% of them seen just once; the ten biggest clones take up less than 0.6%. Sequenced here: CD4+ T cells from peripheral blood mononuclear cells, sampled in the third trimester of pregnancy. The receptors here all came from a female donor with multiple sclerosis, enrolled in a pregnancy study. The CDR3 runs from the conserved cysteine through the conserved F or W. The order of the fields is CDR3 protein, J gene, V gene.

CDR3: CASTPAPLDYGYTF; J: TRBJ1-2; V: TRBV9
CDR3: CAWSVTRLGNTEAFF; J: TRBJ1-1; V: TRBV30
CDR3: CASSVGLAGPPYNEQFF; J: TRBJ2-1; V: TRBV9
CDR3: CASSREGSYEQYF; J: TRBJ2-7; V: TRBV18
CDR3: CAWSPSSGNQPQHF; J: TRBJ1-5; V: TRBV30
CDR3: CASRWGGWDNEQFF; J: TRBJ2-1; V: TRBV7-2
CDR3: CASSPRGETQYF; J: TRBJ2-5; V: TRBV7-6
CDR3: CASSRRTGRNTDTQYF; J: TRBJ2-3; V: TRBV5-8
CDR3: CASSPTGLGYNEQFF; J: TRBJ2-1; V: TRBV5-1
CDR3: CASSKGFLRPPLHF; J: TRBJ1-6; V: TRBV21-1
CDR3: CATLRGEKLFF; J: TRBJ1-4; V: TRBV28
CDR3: CASRGVWETQYF; J: TRBJ2-5; V: TRBV6-1
CDR3: CASSSDRVGNQPQHF; J: TRBJ1-5; V: TRBV7-9
CDR3: CASSFLGSISGGAVGSYNEQFF; J: TRBJ2-1; V: TRBV28
CDR3: CASSLADQPQHF; J: TRBJ1-5; V: TRBV5-6
CDR3: CASSGSGVWVDTQYF; J: TRBJ2-3; V: TRBV25-1
CDR3: CASSPQGAKSYEQYF; J: TRBJ2-7; V: TRBV18
CDR3: CSVVGGNLYEQYF; J: TRBJ2-7; V: TRBV29-1
CDR3: CASSVSADSYEQYF; J: TRBJ2-7; V: TRBV9
CDR3: CAISENTGPKPDEQYF; J: TRBJ2-7; V: TRBV10-3
CDR3: CASTYNTGGGYGYTF; J: TRBJ1-2; V: TRBV28
CDR3: CASSPEVRTEQFF; J: TRBJ2-1; V: TRBV4-2
CDR3: CASSPPAREDTEAFF; J: TRBJ1-1; V: TRBV18
CDR3: CATSRDDFRVFF; J: TRBJ2-1; V: TRBV15
CDR3: CASSLGTALDEQYF; J: TRBJ2-7; V: TRBV7-9
CDR3: CASSLRGGDNEQFF; J: TRBJ2-1; V: TRBV5-4
CDR3: CASRPEEAVAEAFF; J: TRBJ1-1; V: TRBV2
CDR3: CSAGNPQKGTASYGYTF; J: TRBJ1-2; V: TRBV29-1
CDR3: CASSPGTSGGWSSYEQYF; J: TRBJ2-7; V: TRBV5-8
CDR3: CASRALSNQPQHF; J: TRBJ1-5; V: TRBV19
CDR3: CASSYASGEETQYF; J: TRBJ2-5; V: TRBV6-5
CDR3: CASSLGTTYNSPLHF; J: TRBJ1-6; V: TRBV27
CDR3: CATSRIIGTGLEQYF; J: TRBJ2-7; V: TRBV15
CDR3: CASSISGGVYEQYF; J: TRBJ2-7; V: TRBV7-2
CDR3: CASSYGQGGTEAFF; J: TRBJ1-1; V: TRBV6-5
CDR3: CASTVTGNYGYTF; J: TRBJ1-2; V: TRBV11-1
CDR3: CASSFLTGGNSPLHF; J: TRBJ1-6; V: TRBV27
CDR3: CASSLTSTSTDTQYF; J: TRBJ2-3; V: TRBV7-3
CDR3: CASSVEQSPYNEQFF; J: TRBJ2-1; V: TRBV9
CDR3: CASSLYGGGAVTDTQYF; J: TRBJ2-3; V: TRBV7-2
CDR3: CASSEAKNRDNYEQYF; J: TRBJ2-7; V: TRBV2
CDR3: CSVDGAGSYGYTF; J: TRBJ1-2; V: TRBV29-1
CDR3: CASNSPGLNTEAFF; J: TRBJ1-1; V: TRBV27
CDR3: CASSSGEFKEQFF; J: TRBJ2-1; V: TRBV7-9
CDR3: CASSEGTSNEQFF; J: TRBJ2-1; V: TRBV2
CDR3: CATSSGLLLKNIQYF; J: TRBJ2-4; V: TRBV15
CDR3: CASREQGSTDTQYF; J: TRBJ2-3; V: TRBV6-1
CDR3: CASGWSGNSYNEQFF; J: TRBJ2-1; V: TRBV4-1
CDR3: CASSYSTSGRGELFF; J: TRBJ2-2; V: TRBV6-6
CDR3: CASSPGYTGQETQYF; J: TRBJ2-5; V: TRBV11-3
CDR3: CASSKIPLRYGYTF; J: TRBJ1-2; V: TRBV21-1
CDR3: CASSFGRGTQYF; J: TRBJ2-3; V: TRBV5-6
CDR3: CASSDSRGAGGYTF; J: TRBJ1-2; V: TRBV6-1